This T cell receptor (beta chain) was sequenced during a study of cytomegalovirus exposure and HLA in healthy donors. The CDR3 is 15 residues long. The germline V gene encodes CDR1 LGHNA and CDR2 YSLEER. With 0 bases removed from V and 2 bases from J, the gap between germline ends came to 10 bases. Primers included in the PCR were 60 Vbeta and 13 Jbeta primers. Assay: immunoSEQ multiplex PCR; the TCRdb copy retains only in-frame clones and omits some. The table includes 100,000 or so clones, just under 80% detected once. The chain is built from TRBV4-3 and TRBJ1-2, with TRBD1 as a possible D gene (6 bases). What was sequenced was PBMCs. The sequence came from a man aged 25 to 45 in good health and CMV-seronegative. CDR3 region: CASSQDRGGNYGYTF. CDR3 DNA: TGCGCCAGCAGCCAAGATAGGGGGGGCAACTATGGCTACACCTTC.